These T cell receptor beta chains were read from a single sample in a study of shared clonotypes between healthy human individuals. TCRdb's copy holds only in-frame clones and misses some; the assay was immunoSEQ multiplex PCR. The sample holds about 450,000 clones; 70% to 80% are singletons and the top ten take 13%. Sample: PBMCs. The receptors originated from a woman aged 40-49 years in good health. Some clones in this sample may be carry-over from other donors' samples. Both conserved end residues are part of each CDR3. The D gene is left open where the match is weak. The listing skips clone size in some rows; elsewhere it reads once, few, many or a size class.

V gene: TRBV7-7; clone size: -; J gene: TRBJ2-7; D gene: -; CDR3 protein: CASSLGTGASYEQYF; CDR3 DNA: TGTGCTAGCAGCTTAGGGACGGGAGCCTCCTACGAGCAGTACTTC
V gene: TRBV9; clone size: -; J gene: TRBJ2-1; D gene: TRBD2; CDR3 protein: CASSVLPAGGGNEQFF; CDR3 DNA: TGTGCCAGCAGCGTACTACCAGCGGGAGGGGGTAATGAGCAGTTCTTC
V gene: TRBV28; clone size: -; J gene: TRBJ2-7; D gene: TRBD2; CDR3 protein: CASSLSGTFTFNTYEQYF; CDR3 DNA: TGTGCCAGCAGTTTAAGCGGGACTTTCACATTTAACACCTACGAGCAGTACTTC
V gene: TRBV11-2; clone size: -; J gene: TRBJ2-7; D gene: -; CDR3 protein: CASTPFPRVPYEQYF; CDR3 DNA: TGTGCCAGCACCCCTTTCCCCAGGGTTCCGTACGAGCAGTACTTC
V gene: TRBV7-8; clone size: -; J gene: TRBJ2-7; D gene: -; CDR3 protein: CASSPPTGPTYEQYF; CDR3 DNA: TGTGCCAGCAGCCCGCCAACGGGTCCGACCTACGAGCAGTACTTC
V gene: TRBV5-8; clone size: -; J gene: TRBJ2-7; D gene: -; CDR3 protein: CASSPTGLWTEQYF; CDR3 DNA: TGTGCCAGCAGCCCGACAGGTCTTTGGACCGAGCAGTACTTC
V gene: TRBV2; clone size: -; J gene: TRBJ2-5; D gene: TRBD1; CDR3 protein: CASSRDRGIETQYF; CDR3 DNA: TGTGCCAGCAGTCGGGACAGGGGGATCGAGACCCAGTACTTC
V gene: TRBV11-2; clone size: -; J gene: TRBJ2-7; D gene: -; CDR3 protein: CASSLGQGLYEQYF; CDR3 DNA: TGTGCCAGCAGCTTGGGCCAGGGACTCTACGAGCAGTACTTC
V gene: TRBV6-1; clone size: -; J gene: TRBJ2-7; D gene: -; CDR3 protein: CASSVSTDSSYEQYF; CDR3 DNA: TGTGCCAGCAGCGTCTCTACGGACTCATCCTACGAGCAGTACTTC
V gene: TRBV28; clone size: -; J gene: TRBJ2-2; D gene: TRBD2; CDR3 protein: CASSRLAGVPGELFF; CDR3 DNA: TGTGCCAGCAGTAGACTAGCGGGAGTCCCCGGGGAGCTGTTTTTT
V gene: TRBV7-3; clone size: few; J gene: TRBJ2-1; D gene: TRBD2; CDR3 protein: CASSSGLAGKNEQFF; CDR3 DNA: TGTGCCAGCAGCTCCGGACTAGCGGGTAAGAATGAGCAGTTCTTC
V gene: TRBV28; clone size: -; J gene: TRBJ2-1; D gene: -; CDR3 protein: CASRPRDLIYNEQFF; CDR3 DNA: TGTGCCAGCAGGCCCAGGGACTTGATTTACAATGAGCAGTTCTTC
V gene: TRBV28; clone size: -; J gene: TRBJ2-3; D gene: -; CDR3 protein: CASSSPRGGSTDTQYF; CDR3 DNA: TGTGCCAGCAGCTCCCCGAGGGGGGGGAGCACAGATACGCAGTATTTT
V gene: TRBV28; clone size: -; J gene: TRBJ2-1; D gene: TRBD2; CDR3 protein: CASSELAGEGVVVEQFF; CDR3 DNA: TGTGCCAGCAGTGAGCTAGCGGGAGAAGGTGTCGTGGTTGAGCAGTTCTTC
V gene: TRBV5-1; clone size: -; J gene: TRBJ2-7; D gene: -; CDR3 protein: CASSESGLRSYEQYF; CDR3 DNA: TGCGCCAGCAGCGAGAGCGGTCTACGCTCCTACGAGCAGTACTTC
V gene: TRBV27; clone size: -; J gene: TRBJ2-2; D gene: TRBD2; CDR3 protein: CASKFSAGAIGGELFF; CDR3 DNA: TGTGCCAGCAAGTTTTCAGCGGGAGCAATAGGCGGGGAGCTGTTTTTT
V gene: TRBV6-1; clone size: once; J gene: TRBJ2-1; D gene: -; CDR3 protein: CASSEDRSRNNEQFF; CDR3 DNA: TGTGCCAGCAGTGAAGATAGGTCGCGGAACAATGAGCAGTTCTTC
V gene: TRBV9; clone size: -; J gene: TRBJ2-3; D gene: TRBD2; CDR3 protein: CASSSSGRAGGTDTQYF; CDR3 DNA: TGTGCCAGCAGCTCAAGCGGGAGGGCCGGGGGTACAGATACGCAGTATTTT
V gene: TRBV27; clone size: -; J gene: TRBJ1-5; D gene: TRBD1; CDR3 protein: CASRSVGTASNQPQHF; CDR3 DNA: TGTGCCAGCAGGTCGGTCGGGACAGCTAGCAATCAGCCCCAGCATTTT
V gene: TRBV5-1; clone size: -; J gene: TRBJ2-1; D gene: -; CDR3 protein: CASSLVRESSYNEQFF; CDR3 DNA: TGCGCCAGCAGCTTGGTCCGGGAAAGCTCCTACAATGAGCAGTTCTTC
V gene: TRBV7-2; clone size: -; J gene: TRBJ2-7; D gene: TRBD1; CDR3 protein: CASSETGNDYEQYF; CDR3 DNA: TGTGCCAGCAGCGAGACAGGGAATGATTACGAGCAGTACTTC
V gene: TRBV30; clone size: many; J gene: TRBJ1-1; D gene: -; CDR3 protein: CAWNIQKLTEAFF; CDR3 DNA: TGTGCCTGGAACATACAAAAGCTCACTGAAGCTTTCTTT
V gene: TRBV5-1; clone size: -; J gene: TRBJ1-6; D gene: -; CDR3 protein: CASSLEGRSPLHF; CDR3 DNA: TGCGCCAGCAGCTTGGAGGGTCGGTCACCCCTCCACTTT
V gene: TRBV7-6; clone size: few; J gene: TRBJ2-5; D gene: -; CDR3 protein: CASTTAGHRETQYF; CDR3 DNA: TGTGCCAGCACTACCGCGGGACACCGAGAGACCCAGTACTTC
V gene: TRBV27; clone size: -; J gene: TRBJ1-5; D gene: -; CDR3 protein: CASRGRSNQPQHF; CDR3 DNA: TGTGCCAGCAGGGGACGGAGCAATCAGCCCCAGCATTTT
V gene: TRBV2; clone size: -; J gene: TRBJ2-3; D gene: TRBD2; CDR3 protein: CASSEREGRTDTQYF; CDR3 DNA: TGTGCCAGCAGTGAGCGGGAGGGCCGAACAGATACGCAGTATTTT
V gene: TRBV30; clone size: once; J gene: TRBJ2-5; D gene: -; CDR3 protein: CAWSSSFGAGETQYF; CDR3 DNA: TGTGCCTGGAGTTCGAGTTTTGGGGCCGGAGAGACCCAGTACTTC
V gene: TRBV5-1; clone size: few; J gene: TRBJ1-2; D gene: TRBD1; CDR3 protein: CASSPNRGRGDGYTF; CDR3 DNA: TGCGCCAGCAGCCCGAACAGGGGGCGAGGGGATGGCTACACCTTC
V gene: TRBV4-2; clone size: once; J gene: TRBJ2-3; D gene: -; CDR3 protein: CASSQERTARDTQYF; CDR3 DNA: TGTGCCAGCAGCCAAGAACGGACTGCCCGAGATACGCAGTATTTT
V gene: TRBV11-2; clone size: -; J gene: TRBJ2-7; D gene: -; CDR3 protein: CASSLGRRSSYEQYF; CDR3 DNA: TGTGCCAGCAGCTTAGGGAGGAGGAGCTCCTACGAGCAGTACTTC
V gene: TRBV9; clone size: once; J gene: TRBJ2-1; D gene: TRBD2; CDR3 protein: CASSVLAGSYNEQFF; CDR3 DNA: TGTGCCAGCAGCGTTTTAGCGGGCTCCTACAATGAGCAGTTCTTC
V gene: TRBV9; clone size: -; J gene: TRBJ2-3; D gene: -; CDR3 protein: CASSVLGTDTQYF; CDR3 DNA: TGTGCCAGCAGCGTTCTGGGCACAGATACGCAGTATTTT
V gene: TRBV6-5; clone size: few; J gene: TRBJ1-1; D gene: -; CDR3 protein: CASSLIGNTEAFF; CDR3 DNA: TGTGCCAGCAGCCTTATAGGGAACACTGAAGCTTTCTTT
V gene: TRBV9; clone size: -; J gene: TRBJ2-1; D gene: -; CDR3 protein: CASSVDGGRKGNEQFF; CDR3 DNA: TGTGCCAGCAGCGTAGATGGGGGCCGTAAAGGCAATGAGCAGTTCTTC
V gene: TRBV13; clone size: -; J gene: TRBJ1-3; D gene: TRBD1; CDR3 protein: CASSPGQGERNTIYF; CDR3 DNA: TGTGCCAGCAGCCCTGGACAGGGCGAAAGAAACACCATATATTTT
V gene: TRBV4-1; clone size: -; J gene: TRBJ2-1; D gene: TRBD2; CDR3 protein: CASSQDQTSGRRLEHNEQFF; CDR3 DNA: TGCGCCAGCAGCCAAGATCAAACTAGCGGGAGGAGGCTGGAACACAATGAGCAGTTCTTC
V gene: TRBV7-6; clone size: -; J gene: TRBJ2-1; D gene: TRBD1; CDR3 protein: CASSSRTGSTYNEQFF; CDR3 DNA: TGTGCCAGCAGCTCGAGGACAGGGTCAACTTACAATGAGCAGTTCTTC
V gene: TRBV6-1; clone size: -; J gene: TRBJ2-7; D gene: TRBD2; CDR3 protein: CASSEARGFGEQYF; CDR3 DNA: TGTGCCAGCAGTGAAGCGCGGGGGTTCGGGGAGCAGTACTTC
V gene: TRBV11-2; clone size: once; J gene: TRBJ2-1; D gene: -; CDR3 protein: CASSPLRGPSYNEQFF; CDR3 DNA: TGTGCCAGCAGCCCCTTGCGGGGTCCTTCCTACAATGAGCAGTTCTTC
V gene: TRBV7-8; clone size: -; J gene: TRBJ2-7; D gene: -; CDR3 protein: CASSLLGYEQYF; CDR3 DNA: TGTGCCAGCAGCTTGTTGGGCTACGAGCAGTACTTC
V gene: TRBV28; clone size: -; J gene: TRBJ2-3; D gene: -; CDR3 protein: CASSQGRVLDTQYF; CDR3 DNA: TGTGCCAGCAGCCAGGGACGAGTCTTGGATACGCAGTATTTT
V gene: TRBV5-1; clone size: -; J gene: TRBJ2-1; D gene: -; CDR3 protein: CASSFGVENEQFF; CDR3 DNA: TGCGCCAGCAGCTTCGGCGTAGAAAATGAGCAGTTCTTC
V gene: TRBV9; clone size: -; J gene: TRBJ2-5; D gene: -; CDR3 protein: CASSVGGRDSETQYF; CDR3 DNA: TGTGCCAGCAGCGTAGGGGGGCGGGATTCGGAGACCCAGTACTTC
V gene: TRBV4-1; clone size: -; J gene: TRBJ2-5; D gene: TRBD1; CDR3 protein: CASSLRFTGGMETQYF; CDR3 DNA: TGCGCCAGCAGCCTGCGCTTCACAGGGGGGATGGAGACCCAGTACTTC
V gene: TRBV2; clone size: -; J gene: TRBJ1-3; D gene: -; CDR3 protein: CASSGDTVGNTIYF; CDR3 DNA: TGTGCCAGCAGTGGGGACACGGTTGGAAACACCATATATTTT
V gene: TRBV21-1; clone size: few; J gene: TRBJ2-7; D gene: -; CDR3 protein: CASSKGAPSGSLSYEQYF; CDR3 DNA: TGTGCCAGCAGCAAAGGGGCGCCTAGCGGGAGTCTGTCCTACGAGCAGTACTTC
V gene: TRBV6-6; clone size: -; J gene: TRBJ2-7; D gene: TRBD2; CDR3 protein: CASSSGLAGVSEQYF; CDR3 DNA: TGTGCCAGCAGCTCCGGTCTAGCGGGAGTCTCCGAGCAGTACTTC
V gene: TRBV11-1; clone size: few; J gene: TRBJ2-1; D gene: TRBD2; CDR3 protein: CASSTRTSGSDEQFF; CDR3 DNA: TGTGCCAGCAGTACGCGGACTAGCGGGAGCGATGAGCAGTTCTTC
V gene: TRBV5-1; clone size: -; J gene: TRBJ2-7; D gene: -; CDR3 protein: CASSLGDGSGKEQYF; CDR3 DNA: TGCGCCAGCAGCCTCGGGGACGGGAGTGGAAAAGAGCAGTACTTC
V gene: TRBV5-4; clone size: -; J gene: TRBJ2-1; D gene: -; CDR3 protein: CASQGEESSYNEQFF; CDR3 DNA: TGTGCCAGTCAAGGTGAGGAGAGCTCCTACAATGAGCAGTTCTTC
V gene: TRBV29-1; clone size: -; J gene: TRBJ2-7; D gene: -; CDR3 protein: CSFTATYEQYF; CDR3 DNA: TGCAGCTTCACCGCTACCTACGAGCAGTACTTC
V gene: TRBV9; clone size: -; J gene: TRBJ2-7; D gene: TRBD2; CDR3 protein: CASSVWGRADPYEQYF; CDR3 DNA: TGTGCCAGCAGCGTATGGGGGAGGGCCGATCCCTACGAGCAGTACTTC
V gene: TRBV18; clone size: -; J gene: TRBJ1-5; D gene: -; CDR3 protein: CASSPPGQGKQPQHF; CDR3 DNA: TGTGCCAGCTCACCACCGGGGCAGGGGAAGCAGCCCCAGCATTTT
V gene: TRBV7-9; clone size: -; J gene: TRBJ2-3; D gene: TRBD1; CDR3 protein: CASRTPGQGSADTQYF; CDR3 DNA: TGTGCCAGCAGGACCCCGGGACAGGGTTCGGCCGATACGCAGTATTTT